Each of the 32 T cell receptor beta chains below was sequenced from the same sample in a study of radiotherapy plus CTLA-4 blockade in lung cancer. TCRdb's copy holds only in-frame clones and misses some; the assay was immunoSEQ multiplex PCR. The sample lists some 37,000 clones, 70% to 85% occurring once. The input for sequencing was peripheral blood, taken from a patient treated with radiotherapy plus ipilimumab. These receptors came from a human donor with non-small cell lung cancer who had stable disease on radiotherapy plus ipilimumab.

This clone has a single count. The chain couples TRBV6-4 to TRBJ1-1, with 8 bases identical to TRBD1. CDR1 is MRHNA, CDR2 SNTAGT, per germline. The J segment lost 3 bases and the V segment lost 5 bases, leaving 5 bases of the junction unmatched. CDR3 length equals 14 residues. The CDR3 reads CASSLADRDTEAFF. CDR3 DNA sequence: TGTGCCAGCAGTTTAGCGGACAGGGACACTGAAGCTTTCTTT.

This clone was seen a few times. The chain employs TRBV6-6 and TRBJ1-2, with D hard to call. The CDR3 has 14 amino acids. Trimming removed 1 base at V and 5 bases at J, with 11 bases between. CDR1 MNHNY and CDR2 SVGAGI come from the germline V gene (reference sequence). The chain's CDR3 is CASSYFGLNYGYTF. CDR3 bases: TGTGCCAGCAGTTACTTCGGACTGAATTATGGCTACACCTTC.

This chain uses TRBV25-1 with TRBJ2-4, with D perhaps matching TRBD1 or TRBD2 (5 bases each). V was pared by 2 bases and J by 0 bases, with 8 bases between. In germline, CDR1 is MGHDK, CDR2 SYGVNS. CDR3 length: 15 amino acids. CDR3 loop: CASSEGGLAKNIQYF. The CDR3 DNA reads TGTGCCAGCAGTGAAGGGGGATTAGCCAAAAACATTCAGTACTTC.

The J gene is TRBJ1-5, the V gene TRBV27; 9 bases are shared with TRBD1. This CDR3 has 15 residues. Germline CDR1 reads MNHEY; CDR2 reads SMNVEV (reference sequence). V dropped 6 bases and J dropped 9; count of bases not matched to a gene: 12. In nucleotides, the CDR3 is TGTGCCAGCAGGAGGACAGGGGACTGGGAAGGGCCCCAGCATTTT. Translating it yields CASRRTGDWEGPQHF.

This clone was seen a few times. CDR3: CASSRTSYEQYV. The CDR3 DNA follows: TGTGCCAGCTCACGGACATCCTACGAGCAGTACGTC. This chain connects TRBV18 to TRBJ2-7, with D possibly matching TRBD1 (5 bases). CDR3 length: 12 amino acids. Trimming shortened V by 4 bases and J by 1 base, and 5 bases separated the two germline ends. Germline CDR1 and CDR2: KGHSH and LQKENI.

The V gene is TRBV19, the J gene TRBJ2-1, with 11 bases aligning to TRBD2. The V gene's germline CDR1 is LNHDA and CDR2 SQIVND (reference sequence). V trimming: 5 bases; J trimming: 5 bases; junction bases outside the gene matches: 5. CDR3 length equals 15 residues. The CDR3 protein is CASSPRLAGNNEQFF. CDR3 DNA: TGTGCCAGTAGTCCCAGACTAGCGGGGAACAATGAGCAGTTCTTC.

The gene calls are TRBV2 and TRBJ1-2; 9 nucleotides align to TRBD1. CDR1 SNHLY and CDR2 FYNNEI come from the germline V gene. V was clipped by 6 bases and J by 7 bases; unmatched bases: 6. This CDR3 has 13 residues. CDR3: CASRAQGAGGYTF. The DNA for the CDR3 is TGTGCCAGCAGGGCACAGGGGGCGGGTGGCTACACCTTC. Drawing the rest from reference TRBV2 and TRBJ1-2, the complete variable domain is EPEVTQTPSHQVTQMGQEVILRCVPISNHLYFYWYRQILGQKVEFLVSFYNNEISEKSEIFDDQFSVERPDGSNFTLKIRSTKLEDSAMYFCASRAQGAGGYTFGSGTRLTVV.

V and J are TRBV27 and TRBJ1-2; the D is unclear. V was trimmed by 2 bases and J by 2 bases, leaving 12 bases between them. CDR1 is MNHEY and CDR2 is SMNVEV in the germline V gene (reference sequence). This CDR3 spans 15 amino acids. CDR3 in amino acids: CASSLAWGPNYGYTF. The CDR3 nucleotides read TGTGCCAGCAGTTTAGCGTGGGGTCCGAACTATGGCTACACCTTC.

The rearrangement uses TRBV19 and TRBJ1-6, with 9 bases matching TRBD1. Trimming at V came to 6 bases and at J to 7 bases, leaving 4 bases not matched to a gene. The CDR3 loop spans 14 amino acids. CDR1 is LNHDA and CDR2 is SQIVND in the germline V gene (reference sequence). The CDR3 spells CASSVGQGNSPLHF. The DNA of the CDR3 is TGTGCCAGTAGCGTCGGACAGGGGAATTCACCCCTCCACTTT.

CDR3 residues: CASSLEMVMGEKLFF. The CDR3 DNA is TGCGCCAGCAGCTTAGAAATGGTAATGGGTGAAAAACTGTTTTTT. The rearrangement links TRBV5-1 to TRBJ1-4; D remains unclear. Deletions cut 2 bases from V and 7 bases from J, with 15 bases between. Germline lookup yields CDR1 SGHRS and CDR2 YFSETQ. The CDR3 is 15 amino acids.

The sample holds one count of this clone. CDR3 DNA sequence: TGCGCCAGCAGCTTATCCAGCGAGGTGAACACTGAAGCTTTCTTT. Its translation is CASSLSSEVNTEAFF. V is TRBV5-1 and J is TRBJ1-1, with unresolved D. This CDR3 comprises 15 residues. Per germline, CDR1 SGHRS and CDR2 YFSETQ. V was shortened by 2 bases and J by 0 bases, with 11 bases between the two germline ends.

The J gene is TRBJ1-1, the V gene TRBV14, with D perhaps matching TRBD1 (6 bases). With 4 bases removed from V and 4 bases from J, the gap between germline ends came to 13 bases. The CDR3 has 14 residues. Looked up from germline, CDR1 is SGHDN and CDR2 is FVKESK. This CDR3 is CASSLEQGITEAFF. In DNA, the CDR3 is TGTGCCAGCAGCCTTGAACAGGGTATCACTGAAGCTTTCTTT.

In this sample, this clone turned up once. The chain is built from TRBV6-6 and TRBJ1-5; D ambiguous. V lost 4 bases to trimming and J lost 4 bases, with 8 bases between them. The CDR3 has 13 residues. Looked up from germline, CDR1 is MNHNY and CDR2 is SVGAGI (reference sequence). In DNA form, the CDR3 reads TGTGCCAGCAGTTCTACTGAAAATCAGCCCCAGCATTTT. Translating it yields CASSSTENQPQHF.

This chain uses TRBV6-1 with TRBJ1-5, with 11 bases matching TRBD1. Germline CDR1 is MNHNS and CDR2 is SASEGT. The CDR3 is made up of 19 amino acids. Trimming took 3 bases from V and 4 from J; bases not matched to a gene: 14. CDR3: CASSDWTGGASFRNQPQHF. The CDR3 nucleotides are TGTGCCAGCAGTGACTGGACAGGGGGCGCTTCTTTCCGGAATCAGCCCCAGCATTTT.

This sequence joins TRBV11-3 and TRBJ1-6, with D uncertain. Germline assignment: CDR1 SGHNT and CDR2 YENEEA. The CDR3 length is 15 residues. Trimming cost V 0 bases and J 5 bases, with 8 bases left between them. CDR3 region: CASSLDSRDNSPLHF. The CDR3 DNA follows: TGTGCCAGCAGCTTAGATTCGCGGGATAATTCACCCCTCCACTTT.

The chain is built from TRBV27 and TRBJ2-7; 9 bases match TRBD1. V was pared by 6 bases and J by 3 bases, with 18 bases of the junction left unmatched. CDR1 MNHEY and CDR2 SMNVEV come from the germline V gene (reference sequence). The CDR3 is 18 amino acids. For the CDR3, the DNA is TGTGCCAGCAGCGGGCCGGGACAGGGTTTAGTTGGCGACTACGAGCAGTACTTC. This sequence encodes CASSGPGQGLVGDYEQYF.

The table lists this clone with a few counts. The same CDR3 is also encoded by other DNA sequences in this sample. The CDR3 coding sequence is TGCAGTGCTAGACCCCAGGAGACCCAGTACTTC. This sequence encodes CSARPQETQYF. This chain connects TRBV20-1 to TRBJ2-5; no reliable D call. This CDR3 has 11 residues. V was cut by 2 bases and J by 5 bases, with 6 bases left in between. Germline-derived CDR1 and CDR2 are DFQATT and SNEGSKA (reference sequence).

The J gene is TRBJ2-5, the V gene TRBV29-1, with unresolved D. V was clipped by 6 bases and J by 0 bases, with 8 bases between them. Germline V CDR1 and CDR2: SQVTM, ANQGSEA. The CDR3 runs 12 residues. Here the CDR3 reads CSVQDYQETQYF. In DNA form, the CDR3 reads TGCAGCGTACAAGATTACCAAGAGACCCAGTACTTC.

The chain joins TRBV7-8 to TRBJ1-2, with D possibly matching TRBD1 (5 bases). The V gene's germline CDR1 is SGHVS and CDR2 FQNEAQ. This CDR3 has 16 residues. V lost 1 base, J lost 4 bases, and 16 bases lay in between. The CDR3 spells CASSLEGSFSGYGYTF. DNA for the CDR3: TGTGCCAGCAGCTTAGAGGGGTCGTTTTCTGGCTATGGCTACACCTTC.

The rearrangement links TRBV5-4 to TRBJ2-5; tentative D call: TRBD1 (7 bases). CDR1 and CDR2 from the germline V gene are SGHNT and YYREEE (reference sequence). The CDR3 totals 15 residues. Between the trimmed V and J ends, which lost 0 bases and 1 base, there was a span of 10 bases. This chain's CDR3 is CASSLGRGRQETQYF. The CDR3 nucleotides are TGTGCCAGCAGCTTGGGGAGGGGGCGCCAAGAGACCCAGTACTTC. The full variable domain, with the rest looked up from reference TRBV5-4 and TRBJ2-5, is ETGVTQSPTHLIKTRGQQVTLRCSSQSGHNTVSWYQQALGQGPQFIFQYYREEENGRGNFPPRFSGLQFPNYSSELNVNALELDDSALYLCASSLGRGRQETQYFGPGTRLLVL.

The chain carries TRBV5-4 and TRBJ2-7; 10 bases are shared with TRBD1. CDR3 length: 16 residues. Germline CDR1 is SGHNT and CDR2 is YYREEE (reference sequence). The trim removed 4 bases at V and 0 bases at J, leaving 7 bases unmatched. Here the CDR3 DNA reads TGTGCCAGCAGCAGAACGGGACAGGGGCTCTCCTACGAGCAGTACTTC. Amino acid sequence: CASSRTGQGLSYEQYF.

This clone was detected a few times. This chain connects TRBV6-6 to TRBJ1-2, with D uncertain. This CDR3 spans 14 amino acids. The ends were cut back, 0 bases at V and 8 bases at J, with 13 bases in the middle. Germline V CDR1 and CDR2: MNHNY, SVGAGI (reference sequence). The CDR3 DNA sequence: TGTGCCAGCAGTTACTCAGGGCGTGCTGTCGGCTACACCTTC. Amino acid sequence: CASSYSGRAVGYTF.

Only a few counts were recorded for this clone. The chain joins TRBV19 to TRBJ1-4, with D unresolved. Trimming pared 5 bases from V and 4 bases from J, leaving 14 bases between. Germline V gives CDR1 LNHDA, CDR2 SQIVND (reference sequence). The CDR3 covers 15 residues. For the CDR3, the DNA is TGTGCCAGTAGTTCAGACACGGCCTTTAATGAAAAACTGTTTTTT. Translated, it gives CASSSDTAFNEKLFF.

The rearrangement uses TRBV5-1 and TRBJ2-5; 8 bases agree with TRBD2. The CDR3 covers 15 residues. Trimming cost V 4 bases and J 0 bases; bases outside gene matches: 5. Germline CDR1 reads SGHRS; CDR2 reads YFSETQ. CDR3 amino acids: CASSTYSGDQETQYF. The DNA for the CDR3 is TGCGCCAGCAGCACCTATAGCGGGGACCAAGAGACCCAGTACTTC.

The chain combines TRBV14 with TRBJ2-2, with D unresolved. The CDR3 sequence is 14 residues long. Trimming cost V 1 base and J 5 bases, with 8 bases left between them. The V gene's germline CDR1 is SGHDN and CDR2 FVKESK. In DNA, the CDR3 is TGTGCCAGCAGCCAAGCTCTCGTAACCGGGGAGCTGTTTTTT. Amino acid sequence: CASSQALVTGELFF.

This chain links TRBV5-1 with TRBJ2-2; 8 bases are a match to TRBD1. J was trimmed by 0 bases and V by 0 bases; bases with no gene match: 7. The CDR3 sequence is 18 residues long. Germline V gene sequence: CDR1 SGHRS, CDR2 YFSETQ. The chain's CDR3 is CASSLGPTGASNTGELFF. The DNA of the CDR3 is TGCGCCAGCAGCTTGGGGCCGACAGGGGCTTCGAACACCGGGGAGCTGTTTTTT. The full variable domain, with the rest looked up from reference TRBV5-1 and TRBJ2-2, is KAGVTQTPRYLIKTRGQQVTLSCSPISGHRSVSWYQQTPGQGLQFLFEYFSETQRNKGNFPGRFSGRQFSNSRSEMNVSTLELGDSALYLCASSLGPTGASNTGELFFGEGSRLTVL.

The CDR3 sequence: CASSPPVRSETQYF. CDR3 in DNA: TGTGCCAGCTCACCACCGGTAAGGTCGGAGACCCAGTACTTC. V gene TRBV18 combines with J gene TRBJ2-5, with D uncertain. The CDR3 has 14 residues. CDR1 is KGHSH and CDR2 is LQKENI in the germline V gene. The V and J ends lost 0 bases and 5 bases respectively, with 10 bases between them.

The genes are TRBV11-2 and TRBJ2-1; 7 bases are shared with TRBD2. Germline loops: CDR1 SGHAT, CDR2 FQNNGV. Trimming at V came to 3 bases and at J to 6 bases, leaving 2 bases not matched to a gene. This CDR3 spans 13 amino acids. The CDR3 loop reads CASSLGGVNEQFF. CDR3 bases: TGTGCCAGCAGCTTGGGAGGGGTCAATGAGCAGTTCTTC. Based on the CDR3 plus reference TRBV11-2 and TRBJ2-1, the full variable domain is EAGVAQSPRYKIIEKRQSVAFWCNPISGHATLYWYQQILGQGPKLLIQFQNNGVVDDSQLPKDRFSAERLKGVDSTLKIQPAKLEDSAVYLCASSLGGVNEQFFGPGTRLTVL.

This chain joins TRBV7-9 and TRBJ1-1, with no clear D. Germline lookup yields CDR1 SEHNR and CDR2 FQNEAQ (reference sequence). V was clipped by 7 bases and J by 9 bases, with 18 bases between them. This CDR3 is built from 13 residues. CDR3 region: CASTPWGRLKAFF. The CDR3 coding sequence is TGTGCCAGCACCCCTTGGGGAAGGTTAAAAGCTTTCTTT.

The chain carries TRBV6-1 and TRBJ2-2; D call uncertain. The CDR3 is made up of 14 amino acids. V lost 7 bases to trimming and J lost 4 bases, with 13 bases between them. Germline-derived CDR1 and CDR2 are MNHNS and SASEGT. CDR3: CASKASSSTGELFF. CDR3 DNA: TGTGCCAGCAAGGCCAGTTCATCCACCGGGGAGCTGTTTTTT.

CDR3 sequence: CASSSGTYEKLFF. The DNA of the CDR3 is TGTGCCAGCAGCTCCGGGACTTATGAAAAACTGTTTTTT. The rearrangement links TRBV7-9 to TRBJ1-4, with a tentative D call TRBD1 (5 bases). Germline assignment: CDR1 SEHNR and CDR2 FQNEAQ (reference sequence). This CDR3 is built from 13 residues. Deletions cut 4 bases from V and 6 bases from J, with 9 bases between.

The rearrangement joins TRBV4-3 to TRBJ1-1, with D possibly being TRBD1 (6 bases). V lost 0 bases and J 11 bases, leaving 19 bases between the germline ends. Per germline, CDR1 LGHNA and CDR2 YSLEER. This CDR3 comprises 15 residues. The CDR3 is CASSQEGAAANLAFF. The CDR3, as DNA: TGCGCCAGCAGCCAAGAGGGGGCCGCAGCCAATTTGGCTTTCTTT.